One sample yielded the 11 T cell receptor beta chains listed below, sequenced in a study of cytomegalovirus exposure and HLA in healthy donors. A multiplex PCR was run with 60 Vbeta primers and 13 Jbeta primers. Clones were sequenced by immunoSEQ multiplex PCR, and TCRdb holds only the in-frame ones, with some missing. This table has 150,000 or so clones, more than 75% appearing once. Sequencing input: PBMCs. These receptor sequences come from a man aged 30-40 years in good health and CMV-seropositive.

The V gene is TRBV7-9, the J gene TRBJ1-1; D remains unclear. CDR1 SEHNR and CDR2 FQNEAQ come from the germline V gene (reference sequence). The length of the CDR3 is 15 residues. V shed 1 base and J shed 1 base, with 10 bases lying between them. DNA for the CDR3: TGTGCCAGCAGCTTAGATTCGGAGGGGAACACTGAAGCTTTCTTT. The encoded protein is CASSLDSEGNTEAFF.

The chain couples TRBV19 to TRBJ2-3; perhaps TRBD1 as D (5 bases). The CDR3 contains 14 residues. The germline V gene encodes CDR1 LNHDA and CDR2 SQIVND (reference sequence). With 4 bases removed from V and 6 bases from J, the gap between germline ends came to 14 bases. Here the CDR3 DNA reads TGTGCCAGTAGTAGGGGCAGGGTGTCTGATACGCAGTATTTT. It specifies CASSRGRVSDTQYF. Based on the CDR3 plus reference TRBV19 and TRBJ2-3, the full variable domain is DGGITQSPKYLFRKEGQNVTLSCEQNLNHDAMYWYRQDPGQGLRLIYYSQIVNDFQKGDIAEGYSVSREKKESFPLTVTSAQKNPTAFYLCASSRGRVSDTQYFGPGTRLTVL.

This clone is a singleton in its sample. The rearrangement joins TRBV29-1 to TRBJ1-3; D is unresolved. Trimming stripped 1 base from V and 0 bases from J, with 7 bases between. The CDR3 sequence is 14 residues long. CDR1 and CDR2 from the germline V gene are SQVTM and ANQGSEA. CDR3 nucleotide sequence: TGCAGCGTTGAAGGTCTCCTCTCTGGAAACACCATATATTTT. Translated, it gives CSVEGLLSGNTIYF.

J is TRBJ1-5 and V is TRBV2; the match to TRBD1 covers 11 bases. The CDR3 contains 18 residues. Trimming removed 7 bases from V and 9 bases from J; junction bases left unmatched: 20. The germline gives CDR1 SNHLY, CDR2 FYNNEI. Here the CDR3 reads CASTNGSPGTGGSRPQHF. The CDR3 DNA reads as TGTGCCAGCACCAATGGAAGTCCTGGGACAGGGGGTAGTAGGCCCCAGCATTTT. Full variable domain (outside the CDR3, taken from reference TRBV2 and TRBJ1-5): EPEVTQTPSHQVTQMGQEVILRCVPISNHLYFYWYRQILGQKVEFLVSFYNNEISEKSEIFDDQFSVERPDGSNFTLKIRSTKLEDSAMYFCASTNGSPGTGGSRPQHFGDGTRLSIL.

The count of this clone is one. This chain connects TRBV30 to TRBJ1-6; no reliable D call. CDR1 is GTSNPN and CDR2 is SVGIG in the germline V gene (reference sequence). This CDR3 comprises 15 residues. Trimming removed 0 bases from V and 2 bases from J, with 8 bases in between. The CDR3 loop reads CAWSVEETYNSPLHF. CDR3 in DNA: TGTGCCTGGAGTGTGGAGGAGACCTATAATTCACCCCTCCACTTT.

The rearrangement links TRBV19 to TRBJ1-4; the D gene is possibly TRBD1 (6 bases). V gave up 3 bases and J gave up 2 bases, with 10 bases separating them. Per germline, CDR1 LNHDA and CDR2 SQIVND (reference sequence). CDR3 size: 15 residues. The CDR3 reads CASSIRTVTNEKLFF. The CDR3 DNA sequence: TGTGCCAGTAGTATCAGGACAGTGACTAATGAAAAACTGTTTTTT.

In its sample, this clone was seen once. V gene TRBV11-2 combines with J gene TRBJ2-2; 12 bases map to TRBD1. Looked up from germline, CDR1 is SGHAT and CDR2 is FQNNGV. The junction had 13 bases not matched to a gene; V was cut back by 3 bases and J by 11 bases. CDR3 length: 17 residues. In DNA, the CDR3 is TGTGCCAGCAGCTTGAGCGGGGACAGGGGGCTTTTTGGCGAGCTGTTTTTT. Translating gives CASSLSGDRGLFGELFF.

This clone has a handful of counts. V is TRBV25-1 and J is TRBJ2-7; TRBD1 matches 9 bases. J was trimmed by 2 bases and V by 8 bases; bases with no gene match: 7. This CDR3 has 14 amino acids. Germline loops: CDR1 MGHDK, CDR2 SYGVNS. The CDR3 here is CASGGQGRTYEQYF. The CDR3 DNA is TGTGCCAGCGGAGGACAGGGGAGGACCTACGAGCAGTACTTC.

This rearrangement joins TRBV7-8 to TRBJ2-1; a weak D match, TRBD1 (5 bases). Germline lookup yields CDR1 SGHVS and CDR2 FQNEAQ. With 2 bases removed from V and 1 base from J, the gap between germline ends came to 9 bases. The CDR3 runs to 15 residues. CDR3 sequence reads: CASSLPQGSYNEQFF. Here the CDR3 DNA reads TGTGCCAGCAGCTTACCTCAGGGTTCCTACAATGAGCAGTTCTTC.

The chain uses TRBV27 and TRBJ2-5; perhaps TRBD2 as D (6 bases). The ends were cut back, 7 bases at V and 5 bases at J, with 17 bases in the middle. Germline CDR1 reads MNHEY; CDR2 reads SMNVEV (reference sequence). CDR3 length: 14 amino acids. CDR3 loop: CASTSGGPRETQYF. CDR3 DNA: TGTGCCAGCACATCCGGAGGGCCGAGGGAGACCCAGTACTTC.

The genes are TRBV5-5 and TRBJ1-1; 7 positions agree with TRBD1. V lost 4 bases, J lost 4 bases, and 4 bases stayed unmatched. Germline CDR1 is SGHKS and CDR2 is YYEKEE (reference sequence). The CDR3 contains 13 residues. DNA for the CDR3: TGTGCCAGCAGCCACCCAGGGGGCACTGAAGCTTTCTTT. Its protein is CASSHPGGTEAFF.